The present entry profiles one T cell receptor (beta chain) with its context. PCR amplification relied on 60 Vbeta primers (plus 13 Jbeta primers). The repertoire was sequenced with immunoSEQ multiplex PCR; TCRdb's copy has only in-frame clones and lacks some. The sample shows 150,000 to 200,000 clones, approximately 78% of them seen only once. These data originate in a study of cytomegalovirus exposure and HLA in healthy donors. This CDR3 comprises 11 residues. In germline, CDR1 is MNHEY, CDR2 SVGAGI. V gave up 2 bases and J gave up 5 bases, with 2 bases separating them. The specimen was PBMCs. The source of this sequence is a woman aged 18-35 years in good health and CMV-seronegative. The chain combines TRBV6-5 with TRBJ2-3, with unresolved D. CDR3 nucleotide sequence: TGTGCCAGCAGTTACCAAGATACGCAGTATTTT. It yields the protein CASSYQDTQYF.